This record looks at one T cell receptor beta chain sequence and its context. No antigen is known for it. The sample belongs to a study of T cell responses to AZD1222 COVID-19 vaccine. Background on the study: Second-dose timings of about 4 or about 12 weeks were pooled.

Profiling relied on immunoSEQ multiplex PCR, and the TCRdb table lists in-frame clones only, not all of them. The sample shows under 75,000 clones, roughly 85% of them seen only once. The CDR3 is 15 residues long. CDR1 SGHRS and CDR2 YFSETQ come from the germline V gene. V gave up 0 bases and J gave up 2 bases, with 9 bases separating them. Notes on the study in general: Variant regions that are unmutated are reportedly the target of nearly half of spike-specific TCRs. The donors showed a predominance of white British ancestry and of females, with possible underestimation of clonal diversity. Once two AZD1222 doses were given, Spike-specific TCR breadth and depth went up.

The sample was peripheral blood, taken on day 0 of AZD1222 vaccination. The V call is TRBV5-1, the J call TRBJ1-5; tentatively, D is TRBD1 (5 bases). The TCR originated in an adult in good health. DNA of the CDR3: TGCGCCAGCAGCTTGGAGGGGTCCGGCAATCAGCCCCAGCATTTT. It translates to CASSLEGSGNQPQHF.